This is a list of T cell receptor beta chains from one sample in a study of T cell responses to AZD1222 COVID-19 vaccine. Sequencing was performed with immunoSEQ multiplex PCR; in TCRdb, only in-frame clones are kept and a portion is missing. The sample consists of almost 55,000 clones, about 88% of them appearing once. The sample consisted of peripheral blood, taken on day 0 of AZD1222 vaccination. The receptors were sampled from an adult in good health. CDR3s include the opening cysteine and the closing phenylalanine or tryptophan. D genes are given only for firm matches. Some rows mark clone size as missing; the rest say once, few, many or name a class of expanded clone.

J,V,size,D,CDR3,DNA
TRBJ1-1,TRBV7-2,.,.,CASSLGGSTEAFF,TGTGCCAGCAGCCTGGGGGGGAGCACTGAAGCTTTCTTT
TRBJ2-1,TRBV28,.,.,CASRDPSFNEQFF,TGTGCCAGCCGGGACCCTTCCTTCAATGAGCAGTTCTTC
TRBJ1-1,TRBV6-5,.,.,CASSYQGGRLGTEAFF,TGTGCCAGCAGTTACCAAGGGGGGCGCTTGGGCACTGAAGCTTTCTTT
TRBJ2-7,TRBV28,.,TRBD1,CASRDRGHSELYEQYF,TGTGCCAGCCGGGACAGGGGGCATAGCGAACTTTACGAGCAGTACTTC
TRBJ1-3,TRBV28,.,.,CASSWAGQAGGNTIYF,TGTGCCAGCAGTTGGGCCGGGCAGGCAGGAGGAAACACCATATATTTT
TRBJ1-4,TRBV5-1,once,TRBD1,CASSPPDRGRGEKLFF,TGCGCCAGCAGCCCACCCGACAGGGGAAGGGGTGAAAAACTGTTTTTT
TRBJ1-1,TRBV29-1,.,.,CSVEISRNTEAFF,TGCAGCGTTGAAATCTCCAGGAACACTGAAGCTTTCTTT
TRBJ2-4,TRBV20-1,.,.,CSASLVAKNIQYF,TGCAGTGCTAGTCTGGTTGCCAAAAACATTCAGTACTTC
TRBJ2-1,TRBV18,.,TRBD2,CATGTSGGSSYNEQFF,TGTGCCACCGGCACTAGCGGGGGGAGCTCCTACAATGAGCAGTTCTTC
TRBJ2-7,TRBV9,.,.,CASSVEGLPYEQYF,TGTGCCAGCAGCGTAGAAGGGCTCCCCTACGAGCAGTACTTC
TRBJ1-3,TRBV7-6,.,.,CASYSTGAFGNTIYF,TGTGCCAGCTATTCCACCGGAGCATTTGGGAACACCATATATTTT
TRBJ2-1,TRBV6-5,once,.,CASRTNRENEQFF,TGTGCCAGCAGAACCAATAGAGAGAATGAGCAGTTCTTC
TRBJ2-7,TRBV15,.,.,CATSSSGARGGIRYEQYF,TGTGCCACCAGCAGCAGCGGGGCCCGAGGGGGCATTCGCTACGAGCAGTACTTC
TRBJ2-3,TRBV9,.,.,CASKRGFTDTQYF,TGTGCCAGCAAAAGGGGATTCACAGATACGCAGTATTTT
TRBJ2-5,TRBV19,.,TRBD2,CASSKLGLAGSQETQYF,TGTGCCAGTAGTAAGTTGGGACTAGCGGGGAGCCAAGAGACCCAGTACTTC
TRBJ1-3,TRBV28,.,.,CASSTARGNTIYF,TGTGCCAGCAGTACGGCGCGCGGAAACACCATATATTTT
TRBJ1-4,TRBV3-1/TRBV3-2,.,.,CASSHSTKLLELFF,TGTGCCAGCAGCCACTCGACCAAGTTATTGGAACTGTTTTTT
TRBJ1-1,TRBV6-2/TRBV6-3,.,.,CASSYPTGAGMNTEAFF,TGTGCCAGCAGTTATCCAACAGGAGCCGGCATGAACACTGAAGCTTTCTTT
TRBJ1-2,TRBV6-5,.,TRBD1,CASIRRGRLNYGYTF,TGTGCCAGCATTCGAAGGGGGCGGCTGAACTATGGCTACACCTTC
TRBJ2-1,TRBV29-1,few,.,CSSRGPLTDEQFF,TGCAGCTCGCGGGGGCCCCTCACGGATGAGCAGTTCTTC
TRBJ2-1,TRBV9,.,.,CASSVYGTSYNEQFF,TGTGCCAGCAGCGTGTACGGGACCTCTTACAATGAGCAGTTCTTC
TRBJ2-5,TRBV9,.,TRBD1,CASSVRQGDRETQYF,TGTGCCAGCAGCGTAAGACAGGGGGATCGGGAGACCCAGTACTTC
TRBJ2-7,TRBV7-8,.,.,CASSLGFLGYEQYF,TGTGCCAGCAGCTTAGGGTTTTTGGGCTACGAGCAGTACTTC
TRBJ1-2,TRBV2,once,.,CASSEESDYGYTF,TGTGCCAGCAGTGAAGAGTCCGACTATGGCTACACCTTC
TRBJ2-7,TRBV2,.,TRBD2,CASSEATSGRRSSYEQYF,TGTGCCAGCAGTGAAGCGACTAGCGGGAGGAGGAGCTCCTACGAGCAGTACTTC
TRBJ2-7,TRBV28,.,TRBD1,CAGGQTGVEQYF,TGTGCCGGGGGGCAGACAGGGGTCGAGCAGTACTTC
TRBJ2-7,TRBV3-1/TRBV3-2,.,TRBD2,CASSQDRLMGLAYEQYF,TGTGCCAGCAGCCAAGATCGACTAATGGGACTAGCCTACGAGCAGTACTTC
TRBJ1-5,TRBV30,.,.,CAWNLDSNQPQHF,TGTGCCTGGAATCTCGACAGTAATCAGCCCCAGCATTTT
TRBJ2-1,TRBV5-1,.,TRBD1,CASSLQAGTGNNEQFF,TGCGCCAGCAGCCTCCAAGCCGGGACAGGAAACAATGAGCAGTTCTTC
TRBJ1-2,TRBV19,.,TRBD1,CASKSGQGASYGYTF,TGTGCCAGTAAATCCGGACAGGGGGCAAGCTATGGCTACACCTTC
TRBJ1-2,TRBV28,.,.,CASRGSALVTGYGYTF,TGTGCCAGCAGGGGGTCTGCGCTCGTAACGGGTTATGGCTACACCTTC
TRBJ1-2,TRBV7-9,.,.,CASSLGSGVGGYTF,TGTGCCAGCAGCTTAGGATCGGGTGTTGGTGGCTACACCTTC
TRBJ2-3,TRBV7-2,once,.,CASSFGGATDTQYF,TGTGCCAGCAGCTTCGGCGGGGCCACAGATACGCAGTATTTT
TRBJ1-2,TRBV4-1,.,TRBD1,CASSQGRYDRGHGYTF,TGCGCCAGCAGCCAAGGTCGATACGACAGGGGGCACGGCTACACCTTC
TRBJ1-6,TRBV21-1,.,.,CASSRYGNSDDSPLHF,TGTGCCAGCAGCCGGTATGGGAACAGTGATGATTCACCCCTCCACTTT
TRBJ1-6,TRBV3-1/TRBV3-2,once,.,CASSLTQYSPLHF,TGTGCCAGCAGCCTGACACAGTATTCACCCCTCCACTTT
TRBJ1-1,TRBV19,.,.,CASKEGGRNTEAFF,TGTGCCAGTAAGGAAGGGGGGAGGAACACTGAAGCTTTCTTT
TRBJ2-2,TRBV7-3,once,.,CASSHSRVQGGLFF,TGTGCCAGCAGCCACTCGCGGGTTCAAGGAGGGCTGTTTTTT
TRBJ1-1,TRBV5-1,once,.,CASSLVGGANTEAFF,TGCGCCAGCAGCTTGGTGGGGGGGGCGAACACTGAAGCTTTCTTT
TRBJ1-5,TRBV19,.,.,CASMFQSNQPQHF,TGTGCCAGTATGTTTCAAAGCAATCAGCCCCAGCATTTT
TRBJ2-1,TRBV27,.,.,CASRDGYNEQFF,TGTGCCAGCAGGGACGGGTACAATGAGCAGTTCTTC
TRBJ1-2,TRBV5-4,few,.,CASSLDNYGYTF,TGTGCCAGCAGCTTAGATAACTATGGCTACACCTTC
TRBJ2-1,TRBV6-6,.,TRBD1,CASSRQGANSYNEQFF,TGTGCCAGCAGTCGACAGGGGGCGAACTCCTACAATGAGCAGTTCTTC
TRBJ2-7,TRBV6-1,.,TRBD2,CASSGVGRAGLVSYEQYF,TGTGCCAGCAGTGGGGTGGGAAGAGCGGGACTCGTCTCCTACGAGCAGTACTTC
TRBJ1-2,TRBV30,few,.,CAWSVLGSNYGYTF,TGTGCCTGGAGTGTACTAGGCAGCAACTATGGCTACACCTTC
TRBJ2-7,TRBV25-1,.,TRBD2,CASSASGYSYEQYF,TGTGCCAGCAGTGCTAGCGGGTACTCCTACGAGCAGTACTTC
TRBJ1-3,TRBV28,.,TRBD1,CASSITTGAGNTIYF,TGTGCCAGCAGTATAACGACAGGGGCTGGAAACACCATATATTTT
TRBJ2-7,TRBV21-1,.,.,CASSKDNTSGTYEQYF,TGTGCCAGCAGCAAAGACAACACTAGCGGTACCTACGAGCAGTACTTC
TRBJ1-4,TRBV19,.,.,CASSVSGPSEKLFF,TGTGCCAGTAGTGTAAGCGGGCCGAGCGAAAAACTGTTTTTT
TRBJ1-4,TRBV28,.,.,CASSFNAANEKLFF,TGTGCCAGCAGTTTTAACGCGGCTAATGAAAAACTGTTTTTT
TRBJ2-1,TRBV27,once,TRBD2,CASRPGLADNEQFF,TGTGCCAGCAGACCGGGACTAGCGGACAATGAGCAGTTCTTC
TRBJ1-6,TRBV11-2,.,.,CASSLGAGRGINSPLHF,TGTGCCAGCAGCTTAGGGGCAGGTCGGGGAATAAATTCACCCCTCCACTTT
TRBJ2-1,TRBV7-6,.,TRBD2,CASSPLTSGDEQFF,TGTGCCAGCAGCCCGTTGACTAGCGGGGATGAGCAGTTCTTC
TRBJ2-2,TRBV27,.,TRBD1,CASRRGQVNTGELFF,TGTGCCAGCAGAAGAGGACAGGTGAACACCGGGGAGCTGTTTTTT
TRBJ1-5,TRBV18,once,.,CASGRQENQPQHF,TGTGCCAGCGGACGACAGGAGAATCAGCCCCAGCATTTT
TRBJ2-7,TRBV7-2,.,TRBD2,CASSRSRTSGGEQYF,TGTGCCAGCAGCCGGTCAAGGACTAGCGGGGGCGAGCAGTACTTC
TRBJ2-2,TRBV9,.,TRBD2,CASSAVRGGKTGELFF,TGTGCCAGCAGCGCCGTGCGGGGGGGGAAAACCGGGGAGCTGTTTTTT
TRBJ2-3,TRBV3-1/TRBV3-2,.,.,CASSPALTRASDTQYF,TGTGCCAGCAGCCCAGCTTTGACCAGGGCCTCAGATACGCAGTATTTT